These T cell receptor beta chains were read from a single sample in a study of blood T cell repertoires in COVID-19. TCRdb's copy holds only in-frame clones and misses some; the assay was immunoSEQ multiplex PCR. The table records fewer than 80,000 clones, 70% to 90% of them present only once. Specimen: peripheral blood. Source of these receptors: a man aged 25 to 40 with acute or convalescent COVID-19. The CDR3 runs from the conserved cysteine through the conserved F or W. The order of the fields is V gene, D gene, clone size, J gene, CDR3 protein, CDR3 DNA. D genes are given only for firm matches. Rows may omit the clone size; those that give it use once, few, many or a size class.

TRBV21-1	.	.	TRBJ2-2	CASSKDRAPGELFF	TGTGCCAGCAGCAAAGACAGGGCCCCCGGGGAGCTGTTTTTT
TRBV7-9	TRBD2	.	TRBJ2-1	CASSSGGDSYNEQFF	TGTGCCAGCAGCTCCGGGGGGGACTCCTACAATGAGCAGTTCTTC
TRBV9	TRBD1	.	TRBJ2-4	CASSVGYEGTGVSLAKNIQYF	TGTGCCAGCAGCGTAGGCTATGAGGGGACAGGAGTCTCACTAGCCAAAAACATTCAGTACTTC
TRBV16	.	once	TRBJ1-1	CASSQAGGTTEAFF	TGTGCCAGCAGCCAAGCCGGGGGTACGACTGAAGCTTTCTTT
TRBV5-1	TRBD2	.	TRBJ2-7	CASSSGTSGEQYF	TGCGCCAGCAGCTCCGGGACTAGCGGCGAGCAGTACTTC
TRBV10-3	.	once	TRBJ2-5	CAIKTDQWETQYF	TGTGCCATCAAAACAGACCAGTGGGAGACCCAGTACTTC
TRBV10-3	TRBD1	.	TRBJ2-7	CAISEEGQGIYEQYF	TGTGCCATCAGTGAGGAGGGACAGGGGATCTACGAGCAGTACTTC
TRBV30	.	.	TRBJ2-7	CAWNLQGWTYEQYF	TGTGCCTGGAACCTACAGGGTTGGACCTACGAGCAGTACTTC
TRBV14	.	.	TRBJ2-1	CASSQQVTYPGNEQFF	TGTGCCAGCAGCCAACAGGTTACATATCCTGGTAATGAGCAGTTCTTC
TRBV3-1/TRBV3-2	TRBD2	.	TRBJ2-7	CATPGGEQYF	TGTGCCACCCCGGGGGGCGAGCAGTACTTC
TRBV29-1	.	once	TRBJ1-3	CSINSGGVSGNTIYF	TGCAGTATTAACTCCGGGGGTGTCTCTGGAAACACCATATATTTT
TRBV9	TRBD2	.	TRBJ2-2	CASSPLAGSFPGELFF	TGTGCCAGCAGCCCCTTAGCGGGAAGTTTTCCCGGGGAGCTGTTTTTT
TRBV5-1	TRBD2	once	TRBJ2-7	CASSAGTSVTSSYEQYF	TGCGCCAGCAGCGCGGGGACTAGCGTGACGAGCTCCTACGAGCAGTACTTC
TRBV19	.	.	TRBJ2-6	CASSMGGFGANVLTF	TGTGCCAGCAGTATGGGAGGATTTGGGGCCAACGTCCTGACTTTC
TRBV13	.	.	TRBJ2-3	CASSLSGLTDTQYF	TGTGCCAGCAGCTTGAGCGGCCTCACAGATACGCAGTATTTT
TRBV30	TRBD1	.	TRBJ1-2	CAWSPNFLFGTAGGYTF	TGTGCCTGGAGTCCGAATTTCCTCTTCGGGACAGCCGGGGGCTACACCTTC
TRBV20-1	TRBD2	.	TRBJ2-3	CSASVLAGVIDTQYF	TGCAGTGCTAGTGTTCTAGCGGGAGTTATAGATACGCAGTATTTT
TRBV6-5	TRBD2	.	TRBJ2-1	CAGGGGPGNEQFF	TGTGCCGGGGGGGGAGGGCCAGGGAATGAGCAGTTCTTC
TRBV7-6	TRBD2	.	TRBJ2-5	CASSTNSGSRQETQYF	TGTGCCAGCAGCACCAATAGCGGGAGTAGGCAAGAGACCCAGTACTTC
TRBV7-8	.	.	TRBJ2-1	CASSLVQVSQDYNEQFF	TGTGCCAGCAGCTTAGTTCAGGTCTCACAAGACTACAATGAGCAGTTCTTC
TRBV5-1	TRBD1	.	TRBJ1-2	CASSFRDRGYGYTF	TGCGCCAGCAGCTTCCGGGACAGGGGCTATGGCTACACCTTC
TRBV9	.	.	TRBJ2-1	CASSVGSDNEQFF	TGTGCCAGCAGCGTAGGGTCAGACAATGAGCAGTTCTTC
TRBV27	.	.	TRBJ1-6	CASSRTGWGDSPLHF	TGTGCCAGCAGTAGAACAGGGTGGGGAGATTCACCCCTCCACTTT
TRBV7-2	TRBD1	.	TRBJ2-7	CASSLETGKHEQYF	TGTGCCAGCAGCCTCGAGACAGGGAAACACGAGCAGTACTTC
TRBV30	TRBD1	.	TRBJ2-1	CAWNRDRELNEQFF	TGTGCCTGGAACCGGGACAGGGAGCTCAATGAGCAGTTCTTC
TRBV12-5	.	.	TRBJ1-1	CASGWGRVEEAFF	TGTGCTAGTGGTTGGGGCCGGGTGGAGGAAGCTTTCTTT
TRBV15	.	.	TRBJ2-1	CATSRDVNHGAEQFF	TGTGCCACCAGCAGAGATGTTAACCACGGAGCTGAGCAGTTCTTC
TRBV7-2	TRBD2	.	TRBJ2-5	CASSKGLAGVVETQYF	TGTGCCAGCAGCAAGGGACTAGCGGGAGTGGTAGAGACCCAGTACTTC
TRBV5-1	TRBD2	.	TRBJ2-5	CASTGLAGQETQYF	TGCGCCAGCACCGGACTAGCGGGGCAAGAGACCCAGTACTTC
TRBV28	TRBD2	.	TRBJ2-1	CASSLSSGRTPSYNEQFF	TGTGCCAGCAGTTTGTCTAGCGGGAGGACCCCGTCCTACAATGAGCAGTTCTTC
TRBV25-1	TRBD1	.	TRBJ2-7	CASRPRTGSYEQYF	TGTGCCAGCAGGCCCCGGACAGGGTCCTACGAGCAGTACTTC
TRBV19	TRBD1	.	TRBJ2-1	CASSPGDSGSGSGGRYEQFF	TGTGCCAGTAGTCCAGGGGACAGTGGAAGTGGCAGCGGAGGCCGGTATGAGCAGTTCTTC
TRBV7-9	TRBD2	.	TRBJ2-2	CASSRGLAGVYTGELFF	TGTGCCAGCAGCCGGGGACTAGCGGGAGTCTACACCGGGGAGCTGTTTTTT
TRBV12-3/TRBV12-4	.	.	TRBJ2-2	CASTPTRGELFF	TGTGCCAGCACCCCTACTCGTGGGGAGCTGTTTTTT
TRBV6-5	.	.	TRBJ1-3	CASRQGLSSGNTIYF	TGTGCCAGCAGGCAGGGGCTCTCCTCTGGAAACACCATATATTTT
TRBV5-1	.	.	TRBJ2-2	CASSPGTNTGELFF	TGCGCCAGCAGCCCGGGGACGAACACCGGGGAGCTGTTTTTT
TRBV4-1	TRBD1	few	TRBJ1-1	CASSDPRGATEAFF	TGCGCCAGCAGCGATCCCAGGGGGGCCACTGAAGCTTTCTTT
TRBV30	TRBD1	.	TRBJ2-6	CAWNRDRATSGANVLTF	TGTGCCTGGAACCGGGACAGGGCTACCTCTGGGGCCAACGTCCTGACTTTC
TRBV28	.	.	TRBJ2-7	CASSLTDYPYEQYF	TGTGCCAGCAGTTTAACCGACTACCCCTACGAGCAGTACTTC
TRBV5-1	TRBD1	.	TRBJ1-4	CASSLAGQGANEKLFF	TGCGCCAGCAGCTTGGCCGGCCAGGGGGCGAATGAAAAACTGTTTTTT
TRBV5-1	TRBD1	.	TRBJ2-5	CASSSGGQGQETQYF	TGCGCCAGCAGCTCGGGGGGACAGGGACAAGAGACCCAGTACTTC
TRBV6-1	TRBD1	.	TRBJ2-7	CASSGVPGQGMSEQYF	TGTGCCAGCAGTGGGGTTCCGGGACAGGGAATGAGCGAGCAGTACTTC
TRBV5-8	TRBD1	.	TRBJ2-3	CASSYAGGFPQYF	TGTGCCAGCAGCTACGCAGGGGGCTTTCCGCAGTATTTT
TRBV2	.	.	TRBJ2-1	CASSGYVRDEQFF	TGTGCCAGCAGTGGGTACGTCCGAGATGAGCAGTTCTTC
TRBV6-2/TRBV6-3	TRBD2	.	TRBJ2-1	CASSYPSGTSGIRYNEQFF	TGTGCCAGCAGTTACCCATCCGGGACTAGCGGGATCCGGTACAATGAGCAGTTCTTC
TRBV28	TRBD2	.	TRBJ2-3	CASYASGRDTQYF	TGTGCCAGCTACGCTAGCGGGAGAGATACGCAGTATTTT
TRBV6-5	.	.	TRBJ2-2	CASSYSTGATGELFF	TGTGCCAGCAGTTACTCGACTGGGGCCACCGGGGAGCTGTTTTTT
TRBV13	.	.	TRBJ2-1	CASSKQPGLRYNEQFF	TGTGCCAGCAGCAAACAGCCGGGACTTAGATACAATGAGCAGTTCTTC
TRBV9	.	.	TRBJ2-7	CASSLDSAHEQYF	TGTGCCAGCAGCCTCGACAGTGCCCACGAGCAGTACTTC
TRBV28	TRBD2	.	TRBJ2-7	CASSSMTSGSYEQYF	TGTGCCAGCAGCTCTATGACTAGCGGGTCCTACGAGCAGTACTTC
TRBV10-3	TRBD2	.	TRBJ2-1	CAISEVSGIYNEQFF	TGTGCCATCAGTGAGGTCAGCGGGATTTACAATGAGCAGTTCTTC
TRBV3-1/TRBV3-2	.	.	TRBJ2-3	CASSQVANTQYF	TGTGCCAGCAGCCAAGTAGCAAATACGCAGTATTTT
TRBV28	.	.	TRBJ2-2	CASSWWAGTGANTGELFF	TGTGCCAGCAGTTGGTGGGCAGGAACGGGGGCGAACACCGGGGAGCTGTTTTTT
TRBV29-1	.	.	TRBJ2-2	CSARGNTNTGELFF	TGCAGCGCGAGGGGGAATACGAACACCGGGGAGCTGTTTTTT
TRBV10-2	.	few	TRBJ2-2	CASRRDPYTGELFF	TGCGCCAGCAGGCGGGACCCCTACACCGGGGAGCTGTTTTTT
TRBV6-5	.	.	TRBJ1-5	CASNYINQPQHF	TGTGCCAGCAATTATATCAATCAGCCCCAGCATTTT
TRBV2	.	.	TRBJ1-1	CAVQRQGFGTEAFF	TGTGCCGTACAAAGGCAGGGTTTTGGTACTGAAGCTTTCTTT
TRBV25-1	.	.	TRBJ1-4	CASSASEREEKLFF	TGTGCCAGCAGTGCTTCGGAAAGGGAGGAAAAACTGTTTTTT
TRBV30	.	.	TRBJ2-2	CAWSPQRGELFF	TGTGCCTGGAGTCCGCAACGGGGGGAGCTGTTTTTT
TRBV7-8	.	.	TRBJ2-5	CASSLAGRETQYF	TGTGCCAGCAGCTTAGCGGGGCGGGAGACCCAGTACTTC